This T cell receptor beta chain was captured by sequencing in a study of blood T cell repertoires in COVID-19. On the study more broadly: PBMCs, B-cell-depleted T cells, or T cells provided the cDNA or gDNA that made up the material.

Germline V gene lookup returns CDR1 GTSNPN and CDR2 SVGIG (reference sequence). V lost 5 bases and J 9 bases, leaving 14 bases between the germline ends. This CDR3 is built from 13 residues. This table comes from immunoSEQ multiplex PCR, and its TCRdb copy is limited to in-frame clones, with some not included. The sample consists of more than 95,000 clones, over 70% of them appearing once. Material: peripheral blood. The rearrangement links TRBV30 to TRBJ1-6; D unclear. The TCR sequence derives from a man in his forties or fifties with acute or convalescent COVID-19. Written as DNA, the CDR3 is TGTGCCTGGGTCAACTTCGTTGGTTCACCCCTCCACTTT. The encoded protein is CAWVNFVGSPLHF. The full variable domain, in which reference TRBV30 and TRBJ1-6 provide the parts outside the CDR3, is SQTIHQWPATLVQPVGSPLSLECTVEGTSNPNLYWYRQAAGRGLQLLFYSVGIGQISSEVPQNLSASRPQDRQFILSSKKLLLSDSGFYLCAWVNFVGSPLHFGNGTRLTVT.